This TCR beta chain was observed in a study of cytomegalovirus exposure and HLA in healthy donors. Study conclusions and caveats: Published work reported that the classifier diagnosed cytomegalovirus status with high specificity and sensitivity.

This clone was seen only once. Antigen: not known. Vbeta (60) and Jbeta (13) primers were used in the PCR. Assay: immunoSEQ multiplex PCR; the TCRdb copy retains only in-frame clones and omits some. This table holds 150,000 or so clones, 82% found once. Germline trimming cut 1 base from V and 7 bases from J; bases unmatched to any gene: 12. Per germline, CDR1 LGHNT and CDR2 FRNRAP. The CDR3 is 18 residues long. The material sequenced was PBMCs. The clonotype comes from a male donor in good health and CMV-seronegative. The gene calls are TRBV12-5 and TRBJ2-3; TRBD2 aligns across 12 bases. The CDR3 DNA follows: TGTGCTAGTGGTTTGGAACATCCTAGCGGGGGGGCCGGGCATACGCAGTATTTT. It translates to CASGLEHPSGGAGHTQYF.